The sequence of this TCR beta chain was determined in a study of T cell responses to AZD1222 COVID-19 vaccine. Overall study results and limits: Donors, mostly white British, included more females; clonal diversity was possibly underestimated. AZD1222 recipients seropositive at baseline numbered only six or seven. Spike-spanning, vaccine-associated CD4 TCRs were dominant at 160-218 and 743-854.

Regarding this clone: The antigen is unknown.

Sequenced by immunoSEQ multiplex PCR; TCRdb stores in-frame clones only, minus some. The table has 200,000 to 250,000 clones, about 92% seen once. This TCR came from an adult in good health. This material consisted of peripheral blood, taken on day 0 of MenACWY control vaccination.

The CDR3 region is CASSSGTIYGYTF. CDR3 bases: TGTGCCAGCAGTTCCGGGACCATCTATGGCTACACCTTC. The chain uses TRBV28 and TRBJ1-2; D may be TRBD1 (5 bases). The V end was cut by 4 bases, the J end by 4 bases, with 10 bases between. Germline CDR1 and CDR2: MDHEN and SYDVKM. The CDR3 is made up of 13 amino acids.